A selection of T cell receptor beta chains follows, all from one sample in a study of siplizumab effects on memory and regulatory T cells. TCRdb's copy holds only in-frame clones and misses some; the assay was immunoSEQ multiplex PCR. This repertoire shows some 100,000 clones, around 94% found once; its top ten account for around 1.5%. Sample: non-Treg CD4+ T cells sorted from blood. Receptors originate from a human donor in good health. The CDR3 runs from the conserved cysteine through the conserved F or W. The D gene is left open where the match is weak. Size is stated for part of the rows, as once, few or many counts, or as a class when the clone is expanded.

j_call | clone_size | d_call | v_call | cdr3_nt | cdr3_aa
TRBJ1-5 | once | TRBD1 | TRBV6-1 | TGTGCCGGGGGAGTGGACAGGGGGCTTCAGCCCCAGCATTTT | CAGGVDRGLQPQHF
TRBJ2-7 | . | TRBD2 | TRBV7-9 | TGTGCCAGCAGCACATCGCGGGAGGACGAGCAGTACTTC | CASSTSREDEQYF
TRBJ1-1 | . | . | TRBV7-9 | TGTGCCCTCGGTGGGAGAGGTGGCACTGAAGCTTTCTTT | CALGGRGGTEAFF
TRBJ1-1 | once | TRBD1 | TRBV19 | TGTGCCAGTAGTATCAAGGGACAGGCGGCATCTCAGCGGGCTTTCTTT | CASSIKGQAASQRAFF
TRBJ1-5 | . | TRBD1 | TRBV6-5 | TGTGCCAGCGCACGGGACAGGAGCAATCAGCCCCAGCATTTT | CASARDRSNQPQHF
TRBJ2-7 | . | . | TRBV5-1 | TGCGCCAGCAGTGTCGAGAGACTAGGGCGCGAGCAGTACTTC | CASSVERLGREQYF
TRBJ2-1 | medium-sized | . | TRBV27 | TGTGCCAGCAGTTTTACTTTACAGCACAATGAGCAGTTCTTC | CASSFTLQHNEQFF
TRBJ2-5 | . | . | TRBV5-4 | TGTGCCAGCAGCGGCGGTTCAATCGGGGGAGAGACCCAGTACTTC | CASSGGSIGGETQYF
TRBJ2-5 | . | TRBD1 | TRBV11-3 | TGTGCCAGCAGCCTTGGACAGGGGTTCGGCGAGACCCAGTACTTC | CASSLGQGFGETQYF
TRBJ2-1 | . | TRBD2 | TRBV5-1 | TGCGCCAGCAGCGTAGGACTAGCGGGAGGATTGCATGAGCAGTTCTTC | CASSVGLAGGLHEQFF
TRBJ2-1 | once | . | TRBV5-1 | TGCGCCAGCAGCGAACAGGGCTATGAGCAGTTCTTC | CASSEQGYEQFF
TRBJ2-2 | . | . | TRBV7-3 | TGTGCCAGCAGCTTAGTACCTACGGAATGGGACGGGGAGCTGTTTTTT | CASSLVPTEWDGELFF
TRBJ2-1 | . | TRBD2 | TRBV10-2 | TGCGCCAGCAGTGAGTCACCTAGCGGACTATTGGGGGAGCAGTTCTTC | CASSESPSGLLGEQFF
TRBJ2-2 | . | . | TRBV27 | TGTGCCAGCAGTTTTCGGGACCCTCTCACCGGGGAGCTGTTTTTT | CASSFRDPLTGELFF
TRBJ1-2 | . | TRBD1 | TRBV4-1 | TGCGCCAGCAGCCAACAGACTGGGACAGGGGGCAGGGAGGGGGACACCTTC | CASSQQTGTGGREGDTF
TRBJ1-5 | once | . | TRBV28 | TGTGCCAGCAGTTCGGGGGTCTTTAGCAATCAGCCCCAGCATTTT | CASSSGVFSNQPQHF
TRBJ2-7 | . | . | TRBV7-8 | TGTGCCAGCAGCCGGGGTAGCAGCTCCTACGAGCAGTACTTC | CASSRGSSSYEQYF
TRBJ2-1 | . | . | TRBV11-2 | TGTGCCAGCAGCCCCAAAAATGAGCAGTTCTTC | CASSPKNEQFF
TRBJ2-5 | . | . | TRBV18 | TGTGCCAGCTCACCAAATGCCCCCCCGGAGACCCAGTACTTC | CASSPNAPPETQYF
TRBJ2-5 | . | . | TRBV9 | TGTGCCAGCAGCGTAGGGACTCGGCTAAGGGAGACCCAGTACTTC | CASSVGTRLRETQYF
TRBJ2-4 | . | . | TRBV10-2 | TGCGCCAGCACCCGGGAGATGGGGGGCGCTGGAAACATTCAGTACTTC | CASTREMGGAGNIQYF
TRBJ2-1 | . | TRBD2 | TRBV2 | TGTGCCAGCAGGCGAGGGGCGACTAGCGGGTACAATGAGCAGTTCTTC | CASRRGATSGYNEQFF
TRBJ1-5 | . | . | TRBV19 | TGTGCCAGTAGTATCGGGACAAGCAATCAGCCCCAGCATTTT | CASSIGTSNQPQHF
TRBJ2-6 | . | . | TRBV30 | TGTGCCTGGAGTGTACCCTCTCCTGGGGCCAACGTCCTGACTTTC | CAWSVPSPGANVLTF
TRBJ1-5 | . | . | TRBV30 | TGTGCCTGGAGTGTATCAGTCTCCGGGGGCTACGAGGGGCCCCAGCATTTT | CAWSVSVSGGYEGPQHF
TRBJ2-6 | . | . | TRBV25-1 | TGTGCCAGCAGTGAATATAAGAGGGCTGGGGCCAACGTCCTGACTTTC | CASSEYKRAGANVLTF
TRBJ1-1 | once | . | TRBV7-2 | TGTGCCAGCAGCTCTTCAGGGCAGGTGAACACTGAAGCTTTCTTT | CASSSSGQVNTEAFF
TRBJ1-5 | . | . | TRBV7-6 | TGTGCCAGCAGCTTAGCGGTAGGCACACTCAATCAGCCCCAGCATTTT | CASSLAVGTLNQPQHF
TRBJ2-7 | . | . | TRBV27 | TGTGCCAGCAGTTTTGGGCCCCTACTAGGCGAGCAGTACTTC | CASSFGPLLGEQYF
TRBJ2-1 | . | . | TRBV7-3 | TGTGCCAGCAGCTCAAGGGCTACGAGTTTTGGGGACGACAATGAGCAGTTCTTC | CASSSRATSFGDDNEQFF